A selection of T cell receptor beta chains follows, all from one sample in a study of OX40 agonist ivuxolimab in advanced cancers. The repertoire was sequenced with immunoSEQ multiplex PCR; TCRdb's copy has only in-frame clones and lacks some. This sample has around 80,000 clones, with 70% to 90% found just once. The sample here was CD4+ or CD8+ T cells sorted from blood, taken in a trial of the OX40 agonist ivuxolimab. The receptor set was obtained from an adult with an advanced solid tumor such as melanoma, head and neck, liver or kidney cancer. Both conserved end residues are part of each CDR3. A D gene is named only where the DNA matches it firmly. Size is stated for part of the rows, as once, few or many counts, or as a class when the clone is expanded.

J: TRBJ1-1; size: -; D: -; V: TRBV5-4; CDR3: CASSLGRPMNTEAFF; DNA: TGTGCCAGCAGCTTGGGGCGGCCCATGAACACTGAAGCTTTCTTT
J: TRBJ2-5; size: -; D: -; V: TRBV19; CDR3: CASSNYRSQETQYF; DNA: TGTGCCAGTAGTAACTACCGGAGCCAAGAGACCCAGTACTTC
J: TRBJ2-7; size: -; D: TRBD1; V: TRBV18; CDR3: CASSPSRTGDYEQYF; DNA: TGTGCCAGCTCACCATCAAGGACAGGGGACTACGAGCAGTACTTC
J: TRBJ2-7; size: -; D: -; V: TRBV27; CDR3: CASSSYEQYF; DNA: TGTGCCAGCAGTTCCTACGAGCAGTACTTC
J: TRBJ2-5; size: -; D: -; V: TRBV28; CDR3: CASSRPPGETQYF; DNA: TGTGCCAGCAGCCGCCCCCCGGGGGAGACCCAGTACTTC
J: TRBJ1-5; size: -; D: TRBD1; V: TRBV27; CDR3: CASSSRDRGLSNQPQHF; DNA: TGTGCCAGCAGTTCCCGGGACAGGGGGCTAAGCAATCAGCCCCAGCATTTT
J: TRBJ2-7; size: -; D: -; V: TRBV5-4; CDR3: CASSLTGTTYEQYF; DNA: TGTGCCAGCAGCTTAACCGGGACAACCTACGAGCAGTACTTC
J: TRBJ2-5; size: -; D: -; V: TRBV19; CDR3: CASSLQATQTQYF; DNA: TGTGCCAGTAGTCTCCAGGCGACGCAGACCCAGTACTTC
J: TRBJ1-1; size: -; D: TRBD1; V: TRBV19; CDR3: CASSIDAGGTEAFF; DNA: TGTGCCAGTAGTATAGATGCAGGGGGTACTGAAGCTTTCTTT
J: TRBJ1-2; size: -; D: TRBD1; V: TRBV28; CDR3: CASLTSRGPNGYTF; DNA: TGTGCCAGCCTTACTTCCAGGGGGCCAAATGGCTACACCTTC
J: TRBJ2-7; size: -; D: -; V: TRBV7-9; CDR3: CASSPGGRDYEQYF; DNA: TGTGCCAGCAGCCCTGGCGGCAGGGACTACGAGCAGTACTTC
J: TRBJ2-1; size: -; D: -; V: TRBV4-1; CDR3: CASSQDPRAGQRGNEQFF; DNA: TGCGCCAGCAGCCAAGATCCCCGGGCAGGCCAACGGGGCAATGAGCAGTTCTTC
J: TRBJ2-7; size: -; D: TRBD2; V: TRBV27; CDR3: CASSLRAGVIYEQYF; DNA: TGTGCCAGCAGTTTAAGGGCGGGAGTCATCTACGAGCAGTACTTC
J: TRBJ1-1; size: few; D: -; V: TRBV20-1; CDR3: CSAREQAEAFF; DNA: TGCAGTGCTAGGGAACAGGCTGAAGCTTTCTTT
J: TRBJ1-4; size: -; D: -; V: TRBV5-1; CDR3: CASSLQGRDLGKLFF; DNA: TGCGCCAGCAGCCTACAGGGTCGAGACTTAGGAAAACTGTTTTTT
J: TRBJ2-7; size: -; D: -; V: TRBV4-1; CDR3: CASSQVGRQKGDEQYF; DNA: TGCGCCAGCAGCCAAGTTGGGAGACAAAAAGGGGACGAGCAGTACTTC
J: TRBJ1-3; size: few; D: TRBD1; V: TRBV19; CDR3: CASSTGQDYSGNTIYF; DNA: TGTGCCAGTAGTACCGGACAGGACTACTCTGGAAACACCATATATTTT
J: TRBJ2-7; size: -; D: -; V: TRBV27; CDR3: CASSPNTRSYEQYF; DNA: TGTGCCAGCAGTCCAAATACCCGTTCCTACGAGCAGTACTTC
J: TRBJ2-7; size: -; D: -; V: TRBV6-6; CDR3: CASSPREGDEQYF; DNA: TGTGCCAGCAGTCCGAGGGAGGGGGACGAGCAGTACTTC
J: TRBJ2-3; size: -; D: TRBD2; V: TRBV28; CDR3: CAILAGDGTDTQYF; DNA: TGTGCCATCTTAGCGGGAGACGGCACAGATACGCAGTATTTT
J: TRBJ2-3; size: -; D: TRBD2; V: TRBV29-1; CDR3: CSVAGTSGRASTDTQYF; DNA: TGCAGCGTTGCCGGGACTAGCGGGAGAGCTAGCACAGATACGCAGTATTTT
J: TRBJ1-2; size: -; D: -; V: TRBV5-1; CDR3: CASSLGHVNYGYTF; DNA: TGCGCCAGCAGCTTGGGACACGTGAACTATGGCTACACCTTC
J: TRBJ2-2; size: -; D: -; V: TRBV19; CDR3: CASTPGTGIGELFF; DNA: TGTGCCAGTACCCCGGGGACCGGCATCGGGGAGCTGTTTTTT
J: TRBJ1-1; size: -; D: TRBD1; V: TRBV7-2; CDR3: CASSLEDRGGEAFF; DNA: TGTGCCAGCAGCTTAGAAGACAGGGGTGGTGAAGCTTTCTTT
J: TRBJ1-4; size: -; D: TRBD1; V: TRBV4-1; CDR3: CASSSTGGDEKLFF; DNA: TGCGCCAGCAGCTCGACAGGGGGAGATGAAAAACTGTTTTTT
J: TRBJ1-1; size: -; D: TRBD1; V: TRBV29-1; CDR3: CSVRQGRGTEAFF; DNA: TGCAGCGTGAGACAGGGGCGGGGCACTGAAGCTTTCTTT
J: TRBJ2-1; size: -; D: -; V: TRBV19; CDR3: CASSIVVGSSYNEQFF; DNA: TGTGCCAGTAGTATAGTAGTAGGGAGCTCCTACAATGAGCAGTTCTTC
J: TRBJ2-3; size: once; D: TRBD2; V: TRBV7-8; CDR3: CASSLGLAAGDTQYF; DNA: TGTGCCAGCAGCCTAGGACTAGCGGCGGGGGATACGCAGTATTTT
J: TRBJ1-3; size: once; D: -; V: TRBV7-9; CDR3: CASSSQPFPDTIYF; DNA: TGTGCCAGCAGTTCTCAACCTTTCCCGGACACCATATATTTT
J: TRBJ2-5; size: -; D: TRBD1; V: TRBV7-9; CDR3: CASIDGTGQETQYF; DNA: TGTGCCAGCATCGACGGGACAGGACAAGAGACCCAGTACTTC
J: TRBJ1-3; size: -; D: -; V: TRBV18; CDR3: CASSPQGFSGNTIYF; DNA: TGTGCCAGCTCACCACAGGGTTTCTCTGGAAACACCATATATTTT
J: TRBJ2-1; size: -; D: TRBD2; V: TRBV14; CDR3: CASSVLQTSPYNEQFF; DNA: TGTGCCAGCAGCGTGCTCCAGACTAGCCCCTACAATGAGCAGTTCTTC
J: TRBJ1-4; size: few; D: -; V: TRBV5-6; CDR3: CASSLVGGGDEKLFF; DNA: TGTGCCAGCAGCTTGGTGGGGGGAGGCGATGAAAAACTGTTTTTT